The clone carrying this T cell receptor (beta chain) was detected only once. One end of the junction does not line up with germline, which may come from a read error. A sample-barcoded 5' primer and a J-beta primer mix were used in a second PCR of roughly 6 to 11 cycles. TCRdb recomputed calls from the 5' RACE reads with MiXCR, one row per CDR3 protein. The sample records some 1.6 million distinct CDR3 sequences, about 35% being singletons. The data were obtained in a study of blood T cells in healthy people across ages. The germline V gene has CDR1 DFQATT and CDR2 SNEGSKA (reference sequence). This CDR3 is 13 amino acids long.

The chain recombines TRBV20-1 with TRBJ2-7; D ambiguous. The receptor's source is a woman in her 30s in good health. Material for sequencing was blood. The CDR3 DNA is TGCGGTGCTAGTTGGCCCAGTTCCTACGAGCAGTACTTC. It yields the protein CGASWPSSYEQYF.